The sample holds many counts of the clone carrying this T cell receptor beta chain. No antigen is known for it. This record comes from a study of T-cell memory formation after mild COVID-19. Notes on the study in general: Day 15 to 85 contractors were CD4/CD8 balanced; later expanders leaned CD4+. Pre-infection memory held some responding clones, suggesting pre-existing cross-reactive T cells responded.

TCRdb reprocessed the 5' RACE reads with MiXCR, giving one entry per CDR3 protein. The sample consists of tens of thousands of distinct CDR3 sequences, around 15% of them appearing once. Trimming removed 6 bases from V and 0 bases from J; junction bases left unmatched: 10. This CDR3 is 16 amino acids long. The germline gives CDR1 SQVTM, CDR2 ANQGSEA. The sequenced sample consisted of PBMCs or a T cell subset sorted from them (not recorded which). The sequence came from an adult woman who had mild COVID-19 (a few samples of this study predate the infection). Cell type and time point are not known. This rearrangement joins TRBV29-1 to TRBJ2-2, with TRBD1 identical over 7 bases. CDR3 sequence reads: CSVPMPGQTNTGELFF. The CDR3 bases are TGCAGCGTCCCCATGCCGGGACAGACGAACACCGGGGAGCTGTTTTTT.